The TCR beta chain described here comes from a study of T-cell memory formation after mild COVID-19. CDR1 is SGHDN, CDR2 FVKESK, per germline. This CDR3 has 15 residues. Trimming removed 2 bases at V and 2 bases at J, with 11 bases between. TCRdb independently ran MiXCR on the 5' RACE reads; one entry per CDR3 protein. This table holds about 27,000 distinct CDR3 sequences, about 16% found once. This clonotype appeared many times. The origin of this receptor is an adult who had mild COVID-19 (a few samples of this study predate the infection). Cell type and time point are not known. The chain carries TRBV14 and TRBJ2-3; D remains unclear. Material: PBMCs or a T cell subset sorted from them (not recorded which). The CDR3: CASSQQLSPTDTQYF. CDR3 bases: TGTGCCAGCAGCCAACAATTATCGCCCACAGATACGCAGTATTTT.